The clone carrying this TCR beta chain was found once. The sample originates from a study of Ad26.COV2.S vaccination and SARS-CoV-2 variants. Looking at the study overall: Ad26.COV2.S was injected intramuscularly once or twice, 56 days apart.

Data came from immunoSEQ multiplex PCR; TCRdb stores just in-frame clones and leaves some out. The sample contains approximately 250,000 clones, around 88% of which appear only once. The treatment is: some 20 received Ad26.COV2.S at low or high dose, single or two shots; about 5 received placebo; per-sample allocation not given. Collection of the samples took place on day 63 after the first injection of vaccine or placebo. Germline CDR1 GTSNPN, CDR2 SVGIG (reference sequence). The CDR3 length is 14 residues. V shed 4 bases and J shed 2 bases, with 15 bases lying between them. The TCR was taken from a person aged 18-65 years who received the Ad26.COV2.S COVID-19 vaccine or a placebo. The input for sequencing was peripheral blood, taken in a trial of Ad26.COV2.S vaccine versus placebo. The V and J genes are TRBV30 and TRBJ2-7; D is possibly TRBD1 (6 bases). The CDR3 region is CAWNLQGPTYEQYF. The CDR3 DNA reads as TGTGCCTGGAACTTACAGGGCCCGACCTACGAGCAGTACTTC.